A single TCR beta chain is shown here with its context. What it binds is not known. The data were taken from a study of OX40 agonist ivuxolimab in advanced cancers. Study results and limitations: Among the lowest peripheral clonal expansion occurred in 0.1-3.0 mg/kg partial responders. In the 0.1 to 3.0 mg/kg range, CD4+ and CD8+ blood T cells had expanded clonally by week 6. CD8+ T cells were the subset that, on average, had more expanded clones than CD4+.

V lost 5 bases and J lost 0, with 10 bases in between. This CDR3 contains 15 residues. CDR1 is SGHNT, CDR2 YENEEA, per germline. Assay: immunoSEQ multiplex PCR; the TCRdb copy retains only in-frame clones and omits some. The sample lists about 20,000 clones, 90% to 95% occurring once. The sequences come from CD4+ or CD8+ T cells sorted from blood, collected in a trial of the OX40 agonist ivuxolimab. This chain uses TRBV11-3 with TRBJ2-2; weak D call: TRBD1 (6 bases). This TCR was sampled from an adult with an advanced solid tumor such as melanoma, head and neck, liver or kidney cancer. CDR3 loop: CASSPGTTNTGELFF. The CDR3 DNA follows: TGTGCCAGCAGCCCAGGGACAACGAACACCGGGGAGCTGTTTTTT. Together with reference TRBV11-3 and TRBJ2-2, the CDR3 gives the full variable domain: EAGVVQSPRYKIIEKKQPVAFWCNPISGHNTLYWYLQNLGQGPELLIRYENEEAVDDSQLPKDRFSAERLKGVDSTLKIQPAELGDSAVYLCASSPGTTNTGELFFGEGSRLTVL.